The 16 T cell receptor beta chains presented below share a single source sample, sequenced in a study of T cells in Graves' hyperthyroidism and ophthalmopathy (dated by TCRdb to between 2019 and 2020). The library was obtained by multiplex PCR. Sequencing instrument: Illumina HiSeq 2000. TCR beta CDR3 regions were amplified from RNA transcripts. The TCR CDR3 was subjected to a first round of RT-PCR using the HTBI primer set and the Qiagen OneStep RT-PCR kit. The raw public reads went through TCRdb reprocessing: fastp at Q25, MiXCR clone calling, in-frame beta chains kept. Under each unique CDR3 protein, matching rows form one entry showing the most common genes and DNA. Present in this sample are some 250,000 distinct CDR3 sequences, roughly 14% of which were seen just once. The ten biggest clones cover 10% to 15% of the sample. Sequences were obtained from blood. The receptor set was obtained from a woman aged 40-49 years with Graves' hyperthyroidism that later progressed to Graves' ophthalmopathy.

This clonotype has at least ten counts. The CDR3 protein is CASSPGGTANQPQHF. CDR3 bases: TGCGCCAGCAGCCCTGGAGGGACAGCTAATCAGCCCCAGCATTTT. The rearrangement joins TRBV5-1 to TRBJ1-5, with TRBD1 matching 7 bases. Germline V lookup: CDR1 SGHRS, CDR2 YFSETQ. V lost 4 bases, J lost 4 bases, and 8 bases stayed unmatched. This CDR3 spans 15 amino acids.

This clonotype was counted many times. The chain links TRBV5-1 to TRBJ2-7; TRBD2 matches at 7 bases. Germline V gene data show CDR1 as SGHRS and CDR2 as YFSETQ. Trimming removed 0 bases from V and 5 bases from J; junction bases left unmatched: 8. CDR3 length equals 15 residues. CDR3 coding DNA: TGCGCCAGCAGCTTGGGAACGGGAGGACTGAACGAGCAGTACTTC. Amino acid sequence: CASSLGTGGLNEQYF.

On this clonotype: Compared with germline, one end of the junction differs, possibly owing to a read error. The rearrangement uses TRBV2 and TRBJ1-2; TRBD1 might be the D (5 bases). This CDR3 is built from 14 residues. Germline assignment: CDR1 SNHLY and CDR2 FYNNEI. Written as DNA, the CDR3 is TGTGCCAGCAGTGAAATTGGGGGACTCTATGACTACACCTTC. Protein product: CASSEIGGLYDYTF.

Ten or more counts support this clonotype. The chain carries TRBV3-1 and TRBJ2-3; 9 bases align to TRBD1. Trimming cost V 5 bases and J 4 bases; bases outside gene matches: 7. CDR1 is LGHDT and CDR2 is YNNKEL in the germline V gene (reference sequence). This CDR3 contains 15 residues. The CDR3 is CASSNRDRVADTQYF. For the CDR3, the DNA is TGTGCCAGCAGCAACAGGGACAGGGTTGCAGATACGCAGTATTTT.

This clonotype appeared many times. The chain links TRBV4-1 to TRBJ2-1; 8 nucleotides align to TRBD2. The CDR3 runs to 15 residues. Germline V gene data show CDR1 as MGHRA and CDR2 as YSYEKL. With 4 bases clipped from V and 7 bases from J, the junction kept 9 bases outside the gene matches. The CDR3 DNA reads TGCGCCAGCAGCCCCGTAGCGGGACGACGGAATGAGCAGTTCTTC. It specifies CASSPVAGRRNEQFF.

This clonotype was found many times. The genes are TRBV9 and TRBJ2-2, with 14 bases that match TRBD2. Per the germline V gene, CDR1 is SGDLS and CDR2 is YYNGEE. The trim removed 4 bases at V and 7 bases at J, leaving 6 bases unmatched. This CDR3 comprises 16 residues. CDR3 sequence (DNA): TGTGCCAGCAGCACGACTAGCGGGAGGGTCGGCGGGGAGCTGTTTTTT. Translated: CASSTTSGRVGGELFF.

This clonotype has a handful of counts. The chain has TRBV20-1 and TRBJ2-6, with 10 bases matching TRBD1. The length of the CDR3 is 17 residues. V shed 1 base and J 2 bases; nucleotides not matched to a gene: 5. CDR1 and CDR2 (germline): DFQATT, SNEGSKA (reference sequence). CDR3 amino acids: CSARVDRGQTGANVLTF. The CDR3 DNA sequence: TGCAGTGCTAGAGTTGACAGGGGGCAGACTGGGGCCAACGTCCTGACTTTC.

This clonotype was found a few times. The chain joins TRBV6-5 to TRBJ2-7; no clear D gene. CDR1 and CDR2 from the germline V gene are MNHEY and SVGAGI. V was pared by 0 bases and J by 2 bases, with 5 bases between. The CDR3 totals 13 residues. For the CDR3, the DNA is TGTGCCAGCAGTTACTCTAGAGCCTACGAGCAGTACTTC. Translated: CASSYSRAYEQYF.

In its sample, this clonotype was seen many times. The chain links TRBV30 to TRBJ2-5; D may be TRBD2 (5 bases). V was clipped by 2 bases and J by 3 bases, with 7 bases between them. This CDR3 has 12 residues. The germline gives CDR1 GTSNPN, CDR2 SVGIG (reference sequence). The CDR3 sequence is CAWSFGKETQYF. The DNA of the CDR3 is TGTGCCTGGAGTTTCGGGAAAGAGACCCAGTACTTC.

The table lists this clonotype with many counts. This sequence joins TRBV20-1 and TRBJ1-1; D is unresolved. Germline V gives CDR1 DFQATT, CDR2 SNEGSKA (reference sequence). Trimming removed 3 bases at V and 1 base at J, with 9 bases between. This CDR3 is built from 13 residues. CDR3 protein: CSARGLSNTEAFF. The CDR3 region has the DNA TGCAGTGCTAGGGGCCTGTCGAACACTGAAGCTTTCTTT.

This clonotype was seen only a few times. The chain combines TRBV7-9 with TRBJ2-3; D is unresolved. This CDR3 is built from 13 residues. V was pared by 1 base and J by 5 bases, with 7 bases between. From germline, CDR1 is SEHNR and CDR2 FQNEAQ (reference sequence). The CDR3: CASSLGAEDTQYF. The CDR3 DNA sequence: TGTGCCAGCAGCTTAGGGGCAGAAGATACGCAGTATTTT.

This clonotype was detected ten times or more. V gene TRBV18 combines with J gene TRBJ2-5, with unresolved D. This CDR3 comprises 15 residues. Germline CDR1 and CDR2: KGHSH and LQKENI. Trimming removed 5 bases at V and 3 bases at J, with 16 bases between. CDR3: CASSANQVKEETQYF. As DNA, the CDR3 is TGTGCCAGCTCAGCAAACCAGGTGAAGGAAGAGACCCAGTACTTC. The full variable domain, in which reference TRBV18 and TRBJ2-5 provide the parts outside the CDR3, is NAGVMQNPRHLVRRRGQEARLRCSPMKGHSHVYWYRQLPEEGLKFMVYLQKENIIDESGMPKERFSAEFPKEGPSILRIQQVVRGDSAAYFCASSANQVKEETQYFGPGTRLLVL.

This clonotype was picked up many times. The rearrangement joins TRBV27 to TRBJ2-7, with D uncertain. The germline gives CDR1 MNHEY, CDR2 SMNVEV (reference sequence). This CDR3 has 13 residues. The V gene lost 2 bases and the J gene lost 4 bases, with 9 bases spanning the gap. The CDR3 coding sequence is TGTGCCAGCAGTTTACCCTCCGGTTACGAGCAGTACTTC. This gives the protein CASSLPSGYEQYF.

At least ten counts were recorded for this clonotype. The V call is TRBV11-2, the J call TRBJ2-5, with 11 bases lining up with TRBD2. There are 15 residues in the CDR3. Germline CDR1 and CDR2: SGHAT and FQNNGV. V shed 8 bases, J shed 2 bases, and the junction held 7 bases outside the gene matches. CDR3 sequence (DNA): TGTGCCAGCCGATCTAGCGGGAGGACGCAAGAGACCCAGTACTTC. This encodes CASRSSGRTQETQYF.

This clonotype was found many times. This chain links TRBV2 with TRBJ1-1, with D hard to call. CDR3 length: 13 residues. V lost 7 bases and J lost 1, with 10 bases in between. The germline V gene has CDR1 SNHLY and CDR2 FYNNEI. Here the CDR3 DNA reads TGTGCCAGCATCGAAGGTCGGAACACTGAAGCTTTCTTT. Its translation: CASIEGRNTEAFF.

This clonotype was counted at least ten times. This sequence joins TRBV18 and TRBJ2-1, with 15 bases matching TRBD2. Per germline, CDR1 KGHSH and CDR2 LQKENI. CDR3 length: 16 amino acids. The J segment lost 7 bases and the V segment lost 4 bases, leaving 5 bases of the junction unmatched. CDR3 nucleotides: TGTGCCAGCTCACGGGGACTAGCGGGAGGTGCTAATGAGCAGTTCTTC. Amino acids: CASSRGLAGGANEQFF.